The rows below give T cell receptor beta chains drawn from one sample of a study of blood T cell repertoires in COVID-19. Here immunoSEQ multiplex PCR was the method, and the copy in TCRdb shows in-frame clones only, minus some. Among 150,000 to 200,000 clones listed, over 75% were seen once. Sequencing used PBMCs or T cells enriched from blood (not recorded which). The receptors originated from a woman between 40 and 50 years old with acute COVID-19. Each CDR3 is given with its conserved first and last residue.

TRBV11-3,15,CASSPGERELDTQYF
TRBV30,16,CAWNPDRAGVGNTIYF
TRBV5-5,14,CASSLARGRQPQHF
TRBV5-1,12,CASRSGTYEQYF
TRBV6-5,15,CASTTVAGSGNTIYF
TRBV6-5,14,CASSIDGINYGYTF
TRBV24-1,16,CATSDGSTGDPETQYF
TRBV28,14,CASSFFRGNTEAFF
TRBV19,15,CASSIAGRTNEKLFF
TRBV6-2/TRBV6-3,13,CASSEQVNTEAFF
TRBV5-1,14,CASSLWATNTEAFF
TRBV18,14,CASSAGTGRNEQFF
TRBV7-3,14,CASSLTGGAETQYF
TRBV18,13,CASSLDSFNEQYF
TRBV2,13,CASSPYRDTEAFF
TRBV11-2,13,CASSLDSVYEQFF
TRBV10-1,13,CASSGETTDTQYF
TRBV5-1,20,CASSFFHNDGFSSYNSPLHF
TRBV5-1,14,CASSLGLAPTGQYF
TRBV5-4,15,CASSLVRVTSYGYTF
TRBV10-3,15,CAISDGGGGAYEQYF
TRBV7-6,12,CASSFSGDEQFF
TRBV20-1,15,CSASVTSAFYNEQFF
TRBV28,13,CAAGGRVKGGYTF
TRBV25-1,16,CASSESGQGARSPLHF
TRBV30,11,CAWRYGNTIYF
TRBV30,15,CAWIPGLAGDNEQFF
TRBV19,18,CASSTRHHNRVSGNTIYF
TRBV11-2,12,CASSRVDLEQFF
TRBV5-6,14,CASSFRQRINEQFF
TRBV2,15,CASTTESSYNSPLHF
TRBV30,14,CAWRAGGPVETQYF
TRBV18,17,CASSPTGSGQGAYGYTF
TRBV2,13,CASSDTTGNGYTF
TRBV7-9,12,CASSLVDSEQYF
TRBV4-2,18,CASSVHGSSGGGANVLTF
TRBV5-4,15,CASSSRQGATLEAFF
TRBV30,13,CAWNRDPYNEQFF
TRBV7-2,13,CASSLDANQPQHF
TRBV4-2,16,CASSHRDRAANSPLHF
TRBV6-1,14,CASSEVRTSYEQYF
TRBV12-3/TRBV12-4,11,CASGTGSEQFF
TRBV5-1,15,CASSLEGTGIDTQYF
TRBV19,14,CASSIRRGRTEAFF
TRBV25-1,15,CASSARDRNFQGAFF
TRBV7-9,13,CASIPGGGTEAFF
TRBV19,14,CASSSSGSGYEQFF
TRBV7-3,16,CASSLTAGQGKNEQFF
TRBV2,15,CASNMARGPGTEAFF
TRBV7-9,15,CASSLAQGGSYGYTF
TRBV4-2,16,CASSQESSGFSYEQYF
TRBV2,12,CASRTVQETQYF
TRBV19,15,CASGQGAGTNEKLFF
TRBV9,13,CASSVESYSEQFF
TRBV5-1,14,CASSPDSFPEKLFF